This T cell receptor (beta chain) was recovered during a study of OX40 agonist ivuxolimab in advanced cancers. Study information: Patients with hepatocellular carcinoma, melanoma, renal cell or head and neck cancer made up the dose-escalation patients. Enrollees could have had prior anti-PD-1, anti-PD-L1 or anti-CTLA-4 therapy, which around 43% had received. Partial responses were recorded for three patients, including one with hepatocellular carcinoma and two with cutaneous melanoma.

Patients who had autoimmune disease history or got systemic immunosuppression were left out. Clones were read by immunoSEQ multiplex PCR, and TCRdb kept only the in-frame ones, dropping some. This sample carries about 18,000 clones, roughly 70% of them seen once, and the ten largest clones take roughly 24%. The CDR3 is made up of 15 amino acids. CDR1 GTSNPN and CDR2 SVGIG come from the germline V gene (reference sequence). V dropped 1 base and J dropped 9 bases, with 16 bases sitting between them. Material: CD4+ or CD8+ T cells sorted from blood, obtained in a trial of the OX40 agonist ivuxolimab. The source is an adult with an advanced solid tumor such as melanoma, head and neck, liver or kidney cancer. The genes are TRBV30 and TRBJ1-6, with TRBD1 as a possible D gene (6 bases). The CDR3 region is CAWSGRVGAGSPLHF. The CDR3, as DNA: TGTGCCTGGAGTGGCCGAGTGGGGGCTGGTTCACCCCTCCACTTT.